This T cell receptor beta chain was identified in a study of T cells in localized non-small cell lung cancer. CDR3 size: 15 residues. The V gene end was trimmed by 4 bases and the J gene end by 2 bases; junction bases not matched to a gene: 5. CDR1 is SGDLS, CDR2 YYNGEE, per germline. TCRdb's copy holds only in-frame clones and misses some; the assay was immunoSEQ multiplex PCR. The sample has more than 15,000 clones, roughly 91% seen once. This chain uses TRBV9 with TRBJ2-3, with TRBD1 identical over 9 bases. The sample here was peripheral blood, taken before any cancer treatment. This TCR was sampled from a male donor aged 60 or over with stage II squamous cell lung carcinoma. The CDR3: CASSPWTGATDTQYF. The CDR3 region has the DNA TGTGCCAGCAGCCCTTGGACAGGGGCCACAGATACGCAGTATTTT.